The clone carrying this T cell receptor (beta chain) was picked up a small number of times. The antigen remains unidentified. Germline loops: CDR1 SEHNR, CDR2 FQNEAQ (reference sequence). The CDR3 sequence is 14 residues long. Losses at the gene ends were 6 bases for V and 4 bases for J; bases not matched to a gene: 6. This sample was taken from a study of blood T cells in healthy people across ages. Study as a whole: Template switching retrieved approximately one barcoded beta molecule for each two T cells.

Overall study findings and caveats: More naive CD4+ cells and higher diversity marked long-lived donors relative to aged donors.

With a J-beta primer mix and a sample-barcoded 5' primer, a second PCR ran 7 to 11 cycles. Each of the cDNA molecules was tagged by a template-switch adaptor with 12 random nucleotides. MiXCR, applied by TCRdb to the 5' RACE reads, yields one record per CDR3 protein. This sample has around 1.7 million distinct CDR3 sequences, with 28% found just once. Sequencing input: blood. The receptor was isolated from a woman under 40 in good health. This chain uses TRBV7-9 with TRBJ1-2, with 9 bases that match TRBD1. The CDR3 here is CASRKGQGIYGYTF. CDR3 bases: TGTGCCAGCAGAAAGGGACAGGGAATCTATGGCTACACCTTC.